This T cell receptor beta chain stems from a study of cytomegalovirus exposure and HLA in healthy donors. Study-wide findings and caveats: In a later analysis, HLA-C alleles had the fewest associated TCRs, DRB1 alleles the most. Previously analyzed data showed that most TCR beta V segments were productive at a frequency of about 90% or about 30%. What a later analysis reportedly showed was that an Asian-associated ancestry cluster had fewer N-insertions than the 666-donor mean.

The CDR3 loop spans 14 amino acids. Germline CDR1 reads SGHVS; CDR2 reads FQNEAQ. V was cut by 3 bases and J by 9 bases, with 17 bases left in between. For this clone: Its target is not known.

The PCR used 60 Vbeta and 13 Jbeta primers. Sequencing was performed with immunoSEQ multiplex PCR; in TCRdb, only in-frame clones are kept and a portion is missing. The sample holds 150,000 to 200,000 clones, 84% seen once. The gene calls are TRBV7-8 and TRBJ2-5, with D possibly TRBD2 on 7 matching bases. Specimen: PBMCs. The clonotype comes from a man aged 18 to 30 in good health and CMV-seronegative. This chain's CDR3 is CASSFQGGGGAQYF. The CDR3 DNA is TGTGCCAGCAGCTTCCAGGGCGGAGGGGGGGCCCAGTACTTC.